The clone carrying this T cell receptor beta chain was counted a few times. What it binds is not known. Germline CDR1 is SQVTM and CDR2 is ANQGSEA. Trimming shortened V by 7 bases and J by 1 base, and 17 bases separated the two germline ends. This CDR3 contains 14 residues. Following RNA extraction, reverse transcription yielded cDNA that acted as the sequencing template. Some clones are missing from TCRdb's copy, which holds only in-frame ones; the method was immunoSEQ multiplex PCR. Of about 180,000 clones in the sample, roughly 50% were seen once. As to treatment: oral pan-JAK inhibitor, 5-10 mg twice daily. PBMCs served as the source from which CD4+ and CD8+ T cells were sorted. The data stem from a study of CD8+ T cells in alopecia areata. Study overall: Tofacitinib therapy lasting 6 to 18 months was followed by 6 months off drug. Overall study results and limits: Alopecia totalis/universalis scalp especially showed more expanded CD8+ clones than normal scalp.

The sequences come from CD8+ T cells sorted from blood, collected at week 24, from a patient treated with tofacitinib. The chain has TRBV29-1 and TRBJ2-7, with D tentatively TRBD1 or TRBD2 (6 bases each). The TCR originated in a human donor with alopecia areata. For the CDR3, the DNA is TGCAGCGCAGAGGAGGGGACAAGTTCCTACGAGCAGTACTTC. This encodes CSAEEGTSSYEQYF.